Each of the 23 T cell receptor beta chains below was sequenced from the same sample in a study of shared clonotypes between healthy human individuals. Sequenced by immunoSEQ multiplex PCR; TCRdb stores in-frame clones only, minus some. The profile shows 180,000 or so clones, approximately 95% of them singletons. The specimen sequenced was naive CD4+ T cells sorted from blood. Sample subset: CD45RA+ positively selected. The receptors here all came from a woman aged 25 to 39 in good health.

This clone appeared a single time. This chain links TRBV7-8 with TRBJ2-3; 7 nucleotides agree with TRBD1. CDR1 and CDR2 from the germline V gene are SGHVS and FQNEAQ. This CDR3 contains 14 residues. V gave up 5 bases and J gave up 6 bases; unmatched junction bases: 8. CDR3 sequence: CASSIQGEIDTQYF. CDR3 coding DNA: TGTGCCAGCAGCATCCAGGGGGAGATTGATACGCAGTATTTT.

This clone has a single count. This rearrangement joins TRBV5-1 to TRBJ2-7; D is undetermined. The CDR3 consists of 16 residues. Trimming cost V 0 bases and J 2 bases, with 15 bases left between them. Germline loops: CDR1 SGHRS, CDR2 YFSETQ. CDR3 DNA sequence: TGCGCCAGCAGCTTGGCCGAGGTCAGAGGAACCTACGAGCAGTACTTC. Translation gives CASSLAEVRGTYEQYF.

The chain recombines TRBV30 with TRBJ1-2; TRBD1 matches 8 bases. The V gene end was trimmed by 1 base and the J gene end by 13 bases; junction bases not matched to a gene: 14. The CDR3 loop spans 14 amino acids. From germline, CDR1 is GTSNPN and CDR2 SVGIG (reference sequence). CDR3 nucleotide sequence: TGTGCCTGGAGTGATCCGGGACAGGTTTTAGTAGGCACCTTC. This translates into CAWSDPGQVLVGTF.

The V and J genes are TRBV27 and TRBJ1-1; 10 bases agree with TRBD1. The germline V gene encodes CDR1 MNHEY and CDR2 SMNVEV (reference sequence). The CDR3 totals 17 residues. The V and J ends lost 2 bases and 9 bases, in that order; junction bases with no gene match: 15. This chain's CDR3 is CASSLAGQGSRIPKAFF. As DNA, the CDR3 is TGTGCCAGCAGTTTAGCGGGACAGGGGTCTCGCATTCCAAAAGCTTTCTTT.

The V call is TRBV7-9, the J call TRBJ2-5; no clear D. The DNA end is a closer match to TRBJ2-7, so the J assignment may be wrong. Germline CDR1 SEHNR, CDR2 FQNEAQ (reference sequence). The CDR3 runs 13 residues. CDR3 amino acids: CASSYLSRDEQYF. CDR3 nucleotides: TGTGCCAGCAGCTACCTGAGCCGAGACGAGCAGTACTTC.

The rearrangement links TRBV27 to TRBJ2-2; a possible D gene is TRBD1 (5 bases). In germline, CDR1 is MNHEY, CDR2 SMNVEV (reference sequence). CDR3 size: 13 residues. The V end lost 4 bases, the J end lost 4 bases, and 7 bases lay between the germline ends. The CDR3 DNA sequence: TGTGCCAGCAGTTCCGACAGCACCGGGGAGCTGTTTTTT. This codes for CASSSDSTGELFF.

The chain joins TRBV28 to TRBJ2-7; possibly TRBD1 or TRBD2 for D (6 bases each). The germline V and J ends were trimmed by 1 base and 2 bases, with 12 bases remaining between them. Germline-derived CDR1 and CDR2 are MDHEN and SYDVKM. This CDR3 region has 15 residues. CDR3 region: CASSLSGGGTYEQYF. In DNA form, the CDR3 reads TGTGCCAGCAGTTTATCCGGGGGCGGGACCTACGAGCAGTACTTC.

In regard to this clone: Relative to the germline gene, one junction end is altered; a read error may explain this. The chain recombines TRBV5-4 with TRBJ2-5, with D possibly TRBD2 on 6 matching bases. The CDR3 is 13 residues long. Germline CDR1 SGHNT, CDR2 YYREEE (reference sequence). Here the CDR3 reads CASSLDYQQTQYF. DNA of the CDR3: TGTGCCAGCAGCCTGGACTACCAACAGACCCAGTACTTC.

This clone showed up just once. The rearrangement links TRBV7-2 to TRBJ1-2, with D unclear. The germline gives CDR1 SGHTA, CDR2 FQGNSA. The length of the CDR3 is 12 residues. Trimming cost V 4 bases and J 7 bases, with 10 bases left between them. The CDR3 spells CASSSQHPGYTF. DNA of the CDR3: TGTGCCAGCAGCTCACAACATCCTGGCTACACCTTC. Full variable domain (missing parts from reference TRBV7-2 and TRBJ1-2): GAGVSQSPSNKVTEKGKDVELRCDPISGHTALYWYRQSLGQGLEFLIYFQGNSAPDKSGLPSDRFSAERTGGSVSTLTIQRTQQEDSAVYLCASSSQHPGYTFGSGTRLTVV.

The V gene is TRBV27, the J gene TRBJ2-3, with unresolved D. CDR3 length equals 13 residues. The germline CDR1 and CDR2 sequences are MNHEY and SMNVEV (reference sequence). V dropped 10 bases and J dropped 1 base, with 12 bases sitting between them. The CDR3 protein is CATQSTGTDTQYF. The CDR3 DNA reads TGTGCCACCCAATCAACAGGCACAGATACGCAGTATTTT.

The genes are TRBV7-8 and TRBJ2-7; 12 bases agree with TRBD1. This CDR3 has 15 residues. CDR1 and CDR2 from the germline V gene are SGHVS and FQNEAQ. V gave up 3 bases and J gave up 3 bases; unmatched junction bases: 3. The CDR3 here is CASSLGQGAGYEQYF. In nucleotides, the CDR3 is TGTGCCAGCAGCTTGGGACAGGGGGCTGGCTACGAGCAGTACTTC. The complete variable domain, with remaining parts taken from reference TRBV7-8 and TRBJ2-7, reads GAGVSQSPRYKVAKRGQDVALRCDPISGHVSLFWYQQALGQGPEFLTYFQNEAQLDKSGLPSDRFFAERPEGSVSTLKIQRTQQEDSAVYLCASSLGQGAGYEQYFGPGTRLTVT.

This chain connects TRBV11-3 to TRBJ2-3; TRBD2 matches at 13 bases. The CDR3 loop spans 16 amino acids. In germline, CDR1 is SGHNT, CDR2 YENEEA. V was pared by 5 bases and J by 1 base, with 3 bases of the junction left unmatched. The CDR3 region is CASSAGLAGRTDTQYF. The CDR3, as DNA: TGTGCCAGCAGCGCGGGACTAGCGGGGCGCACAGATACGCAGTATTTT.

The genes are TRBV30 and TRBJ2-6, with 8 positions matching TRBD1. The germline CDR1 and CDR2 sequences are GTSNPN and SVGIG (reference sequence). This CDR3 region has 14 residues. V gave up 8 bases and J gave up 3 bases; unmatched junction bases: 6. The CDR3 is CARRTGFGANVLTF. The CDR3 coding sequence is TGTGCCCGACGGACAGGGTTTGGGGCCAACGTCCTGACTTTC.

The chain carries TRBV5-5 and TRBJ2-7; 7 nucleotides agree with TRBD1. The germline V gene encodes CDR1 SGHKS and CDR2 YYEKEE (reference sequence). The CDR3 sequence is 12 residues long. V lost 5 bases to trimming and J lost 6 bases; unmatched junction nucleotides: 5. The CDR3 loop reads CASSIDRVEQYF. CDR3 DNA sequence: TGTGCCAGCAGTATAGACAGGGTCGAGCAGTACTTC.

This clone came up a few times. The J gene is TRBJ1-1, the V gene TRBV19; D remains unclear. V lost 8 bases to trimming and J lost 6 bases, with 10 bases between them. Germline V CDR1 and CDR2: LNHDA, SQIVND (reference sequence). The CDR3 spans 11 residues. The DNA of the CDR3 is TGTGCCAGTGGTCGACGCCCTGAAGCTTTCTTT. Its protein is CASGRRPEAFF.

This clone came up once. The V call is TRBV28, the J call TRBJ1-1; D is perhaps TRBD1 (6 bases). Germline V gives CDR1 MDHEN, CDR2 SYDVKM. The CDR3 contains 15 residues. Between the trimmed V and J ends, which lost 6 bases and 0 bases, there was a span of 14 bases. CDR3 amino acids: CASRLEGTLNTEAFF. The CDR3 DNA sequence: TGTGCCAGCAGACTCGAGGGGACACTGAACACTGAAGCTTTCTTT.

Comments on this clone: This same CDR3 is encoded by further DNA sequences in the sample. Here the CDR3 reads CASSLVGQNTEAFF. The CDR3 DNA is TGCGCCAGCAGCTTGGTAGGTCAGAACACTGAAGCTTTCTTT. The chain combines TRBV5-1 with TRBJ1-1; no definite D call. CDR3 length: 14 residues. Trimming stripped 0 bases from V and 1 base from J, with 7 bases between. In germline, CDR1 is SGHRS, CDR2 YFSETQ. The full variable domain, rest sourced from reference TRBV5-1 and TRBJ1-1, is KAGVTQTPRYLIKTRGQQVTLSCSPISGHRSVSWYQQTPGQGLQFLFEYFSETQRNKGNFPGRFSGRQFSNSRSEMNVSTLELGDSALYLCASSLVGQNTEAFFGQGTRLTVV.

The chain combines TRBV11-1 with TRBJ1-6, with TRBD1 as a possible D gene (5 bases). The CDR3 sequence is 17 residues long. V was shortened by 2 bases and J by 6 bases, with 17 bases between the two germline ends. Germline CDR1 SGHAT, CDR2 FQDESV (reference sequence). Here the CDR3 DNA reads TGTGCCAGCAGCTTACAGCCCGGAAGACAGCCTAATTCACCCCTCCACTTT. The encoded protein is CASSLQPGRQPNSPLHF.

This chain links TRBV5-4 with TRBJ1-1; TRBD1 matches at 7 bases. The CDR3 extends over 14 amino acids. The germline V gene has CDR1 SGHNT and CDR2 YYREEE (reference sequence). The J segment lost 2 bases and the V segment lost 5 bases, leaving 6 bases of the junction unmatched. The CDR3 nucleotides read TGTGCCAGCAGGAAGGGACAGCTAAACACTGAAGCTTTCTTT. This translates into CASRKGQLNTEAFF.

The gene calls are TRBV18 and TRBJ1-3; D not certain. V shed 6 bases and J shed 0 bases, with 15 bases lying between them. The CDR3 runs 16 residues. The germline gives CDR1 KGHSH, CDR2 LQKENI. The CDR3 sequence: CASSPTDQGSGNTIYF. CDR3 DNA sequence: TGTGCCAGCTCCCCCACAGATCAAGGCTCTGGAAACACCATATATTTT. Full variable domain (rest looked up from reference TRBV18 and TRBJ1-3): NAGVMQNPRHLVRRRGQEARLRCSPMKGHSHVYWYRQLPEEGLKFMVYLQKENIIDESGMPKERFSAEFPKEGPSILRIQQVVRGDSAAYFCASSPTDQGSGNTIYFGEGSWLTVV.

The chain couples TRBV7-7 to TRBJ2-3; D is unclear. The CDR3 consists of 14 residues. Trimming shortened V by 2 bases and J by 0 bases, and 6 bases separated the two germline ends. Germline V lookup: CDR1 SSHAT, CDR2 FNYEAQ (reference sequence). In nucleotides, the CDR3 is TGTGCCAGCAGCTTAACCAGCAGCACAGATACGCAGTATTTT. Its translation is CASSLTSSTDTQYF.

V and J are TRBV7-9 and TRBJ1-2; D is perhaps TRBD1 (6 bases). V gave up 3 bases and J gave up 8 bases, with 22 bases separating them. The CDR3 spans 16 residues. Germline V gene sequence: CDR1 SEHNR, CDR2 FQNEAQ (reference sequence). CDR3 bases: TGTGCCAGCAGCTTGGCCGGGGGCGACAGTATACGGGGCTACACCTTC. It codes for CASSLAGGDSIRGYTF.

The rearrangement links TRBV5-1 to TRBJ1-2, with D maybe TRBD1 (5 bases). This CDR3 contains 15 residues. With 4 bases removed from V and 6 bases from J, the gap between germline ends came to 19 bases. From germline, CDR1 is SGHRS and CDR2 YFSETQ. CDR3 coding DNA: TGCGCCAGCAGCCACGGAACAGAACAGGTGAATGGCTACACCTTC. Its translation is CASSHGTEQVNGYTF.